This T cell receptor beta chain was profiled in a study of T-cell reconstitution after alpha-beta-depleted transplantation in children. The study's findings and limits: Surviving thymic progenitors and recipient T cells were the source of high TCRbeta diversity at day 60 in some patients. By one year post-transplant, T-cell counts and diversity largely arose from T cells that were newly produced. The origin of alpha-beta T cells about two months after transplant was reportedly several hundred expanded graft clones.

Preparing the TCRbeta library involved the use of unique molecular identifiers. In TCRdb, the PCR reads were re-called with MiXCR into one record per CDR3 protein. The sample lists approximately 800,000 distinct CDR3 sequences, around 17% occurring once. CDR3 size: 11 residues. V lost 7 bases, J lost 7 bases, and 11 bases lay in between. CDR1 is SGHAT and CDR2 is FQNNGV in the germline V gene. This clonotype was seen a handful of times. Its target is not known. Source: PBMCs, mostly from graft donor cells, taken 360 days after TCRalphabeta/CD19-depleted stem cell transplant. The receptor was isolated from a male patient younger than 18 who had a stem cell transplant for acute lymphoblastic leukemia, so the T cells may come from the graft donor. This chain joins TRBV11-2 and TRBJ2-7; D not resolved. CDR3 in DNA: TGTGCCAGCAACGCAGCCGGGGAGCAGTACTTC. Translation gives CASNAAGEQYF. The whole variable domain, remainder taken from reference TRBV11-2 and TRBJ2-7, is EAGVAQSPRYKIIEKRQSVAFWCNPISGHATLYWYQQILGQGPKLLIQFQNNGVVDDSQLPKDRFSAERLKGVDSTLKIQPAKLEDSAVYLCASNAAGEQYFGPGTRLTVT.